At least ten counts were recorded for the clone carrying this T cell receptor (beta chain). As yet, its antigen is unknown. CDR1 is MNHNS, CDR2 SASEGT, per germline. Trimming left V 4 bases short and J 4 bases short, with 22 bases between. The CDR3 is made up of 17 amino acids. The data were taken from a study of T cells after yellow fever vaccination. Across the study: The fractions with low cell numbers were processed using SMART-Seq v4 Ultra Low Input. Study observations and caveats: Boosting was followed by the reappearance of most primary-vaccination clones (about 97% CD4, 88% CD8). From the bulk population, abundant clonotypes could contaminate and appear within FACS-sorted repertoires. Some clonotypes were seen in both the CD4 and the CD8 compartments. These made up a small share and likely arose from convergent recombination.

Using its own MiXCR run on the 5' RACE reads, TCRdb lists one record per CDR3 protein. This sample carries nearly 350,000 distinct CDR3 sequences, approximately 8% of them seen once, and the ten largest clones take approximately 15%. The sequenced sample was PBMCs, obtained roughly 46 days after the first yellow fever vaccination. The TCR was taken from a man younger than 30 who received the YFV17D yellow fever vaccine. The J gene is TRBJ1-2, the V gene TRBV6-1; D not resolved. The CDR3 region is CASSGETNTAVLYGYTF. The CDR3 DNA follows: TGTGCCAGCAGTGGAGAGACGAACACCGCGGTCCTCTATGGCTACACCTTC.